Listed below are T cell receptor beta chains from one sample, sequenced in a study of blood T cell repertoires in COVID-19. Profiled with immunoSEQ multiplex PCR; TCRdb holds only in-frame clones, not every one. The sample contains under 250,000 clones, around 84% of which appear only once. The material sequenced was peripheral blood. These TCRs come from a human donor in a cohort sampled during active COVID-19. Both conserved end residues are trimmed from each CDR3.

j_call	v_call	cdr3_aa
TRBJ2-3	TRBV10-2	ASDRTGNTDTQY
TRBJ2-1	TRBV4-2	ASSQDGTSGYNEQF
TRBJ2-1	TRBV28	ASSSAGLAGGHSYNEQF
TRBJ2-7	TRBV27	ASRPGTSGRWGLEQY
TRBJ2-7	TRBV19	ASSRAGVFYEQY
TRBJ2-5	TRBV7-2	ASSLGGQFQETQY
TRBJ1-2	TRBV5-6	ASSLDRVDGYT
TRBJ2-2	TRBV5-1	ASRLGQGATGELF
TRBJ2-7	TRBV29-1	SVRTGVTYEQY
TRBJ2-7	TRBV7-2	ASTGQGSYEQY
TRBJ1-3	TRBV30	AWSEQAISGNTIY
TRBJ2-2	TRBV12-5	ASGWTTVIRLAGGHTGELF
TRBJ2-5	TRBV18	ASSSPFSRGETQY
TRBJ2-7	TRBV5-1	ASSEGQGTYEQY
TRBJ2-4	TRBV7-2	ASSLTPIAAKNIQY
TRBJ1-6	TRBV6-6	ASSYGGGGHSPLH
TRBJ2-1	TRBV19	ASSFILGTGGGNEQF
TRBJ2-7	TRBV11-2	VSGAGLGSFHEQY
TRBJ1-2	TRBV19	ASSVSDSFFYGYT
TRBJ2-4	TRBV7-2	ASSLALGLAGGEAKNIQY
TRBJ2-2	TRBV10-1	ASSEDNRNTGELF
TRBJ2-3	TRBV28	ASASGLFTDTQY
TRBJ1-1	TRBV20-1	SADRNTEAF
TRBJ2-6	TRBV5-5	ASSLADYLSSGANVLT
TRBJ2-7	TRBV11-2	ASTTPWQAAYEQY
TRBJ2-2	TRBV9	ASSLLGQNANTGELF
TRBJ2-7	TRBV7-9	ASSLKRQPYEQY
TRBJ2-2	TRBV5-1	ASSPTSGNTGELF
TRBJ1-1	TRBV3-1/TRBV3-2	ASSRQGAVNTEAF
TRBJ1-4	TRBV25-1	ASSDSTGAGEKLF
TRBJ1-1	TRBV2	ASRGRGTEAF
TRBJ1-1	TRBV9	ASSTAGDTEAF
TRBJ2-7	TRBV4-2	ASSQGPGGSYEQY
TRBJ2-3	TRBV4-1	ASSLKRGGFSDTQY
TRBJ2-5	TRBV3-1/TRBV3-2	ASSPGLAGGSETQY
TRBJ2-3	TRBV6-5	ASRSSGRISDTQY
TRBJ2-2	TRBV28	ASSLNTGELF
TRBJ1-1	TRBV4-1	ASSRRRENTEAF
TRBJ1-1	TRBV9	ASSLGETEAF
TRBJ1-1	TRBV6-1	ASSEGGVWGTEAF
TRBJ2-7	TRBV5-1	ASSWDTPPYEQY
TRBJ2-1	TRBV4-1	ASSQGRGDEQF
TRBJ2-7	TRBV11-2	ASSSAGSSYEQY
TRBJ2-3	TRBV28	ASSFIFGGDDTTDTQY
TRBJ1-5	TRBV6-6	ASTLSGDDREH
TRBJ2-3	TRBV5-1	ASSLKESEADTQY
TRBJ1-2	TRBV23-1	ASSQSNAGGNT
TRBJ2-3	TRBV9	ASSVAATPTDTQY
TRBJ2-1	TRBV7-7	ASSPTGTSGSWSEQF
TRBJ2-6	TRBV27	ASSFSGSGANVLT
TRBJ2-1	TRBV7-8	ASSLGGQGGSEQF
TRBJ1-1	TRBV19	ASTNHGLLNEAF
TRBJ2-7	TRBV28	ASSFSGRNYEQY
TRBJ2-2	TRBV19	ASRKLDTGELF
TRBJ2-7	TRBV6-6	ASSYLADPSYEQY
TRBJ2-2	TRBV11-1	ASSLKALHGELF
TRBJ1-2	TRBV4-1	ASSQAEGAGSYGYT
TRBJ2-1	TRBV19	ASSPGVPNEQF
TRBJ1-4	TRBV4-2	ASSHGETNEKLF
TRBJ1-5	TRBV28	ASSSGQGASTWTGQPQH